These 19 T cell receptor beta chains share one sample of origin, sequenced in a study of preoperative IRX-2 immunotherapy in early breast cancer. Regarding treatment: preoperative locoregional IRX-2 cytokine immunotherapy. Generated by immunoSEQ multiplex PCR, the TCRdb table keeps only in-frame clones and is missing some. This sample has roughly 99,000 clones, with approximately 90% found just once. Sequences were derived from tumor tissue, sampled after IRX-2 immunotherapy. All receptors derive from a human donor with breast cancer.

The CDR3 loop reads CASSLLAFGTGELFF. The CDR3 coding sequence is TGCGCCAGCAGCTTATTGGCCTTTGGGACCGGGGAGCTGTTTTTT. The chain has TRBV5-1 and TRBJ2-2; no clear D. The CDR3 is made up of 15 amino acids. V gave up 2 bases and J gave up 5 bases, with 13 bases separating them. Germline V gene lookup returns CDR1 SGHRS and CDR2 YFSETQ.

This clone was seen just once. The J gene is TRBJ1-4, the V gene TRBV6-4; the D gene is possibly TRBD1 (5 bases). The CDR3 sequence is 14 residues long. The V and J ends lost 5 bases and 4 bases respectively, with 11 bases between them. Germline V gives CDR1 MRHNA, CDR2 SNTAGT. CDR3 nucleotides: TGTGCCAGCAGTTACGGGGGGGTTAATGAAAAACTGTTTTTT. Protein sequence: CASSYGGVNEKLFF.

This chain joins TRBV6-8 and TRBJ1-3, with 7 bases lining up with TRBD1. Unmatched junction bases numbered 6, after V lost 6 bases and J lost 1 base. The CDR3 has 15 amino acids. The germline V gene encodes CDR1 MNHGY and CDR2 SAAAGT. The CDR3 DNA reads TGTGCCAGCAGGCCCCCAGGGGGATCTGGAAACACCATATATTTT. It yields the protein CASRPPGGSGNTIYF.

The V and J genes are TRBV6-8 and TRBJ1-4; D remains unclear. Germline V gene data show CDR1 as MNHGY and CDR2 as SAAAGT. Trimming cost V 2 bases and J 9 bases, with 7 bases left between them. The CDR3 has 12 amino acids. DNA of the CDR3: TGTGCCAGCAGTTACGGAGGGAAAAAACTGTTTTTT. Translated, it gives CASSYGGKKLFF.

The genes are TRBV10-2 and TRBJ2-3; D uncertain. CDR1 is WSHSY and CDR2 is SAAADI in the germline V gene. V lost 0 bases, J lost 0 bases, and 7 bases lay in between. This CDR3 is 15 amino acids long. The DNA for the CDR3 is TGCGCCAGCAGTGAGTCGGAGACTAGCACAGATACGCAGTATTTT. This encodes CASSESETSTDTQYF.

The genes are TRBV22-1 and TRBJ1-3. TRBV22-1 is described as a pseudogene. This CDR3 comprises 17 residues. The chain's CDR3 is CASTPLGRTISGNTIYF. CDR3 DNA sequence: TGTGCCAGCACCCCCCTCGGCAGGACGATCTCTGGAAACACCATATATTTT.

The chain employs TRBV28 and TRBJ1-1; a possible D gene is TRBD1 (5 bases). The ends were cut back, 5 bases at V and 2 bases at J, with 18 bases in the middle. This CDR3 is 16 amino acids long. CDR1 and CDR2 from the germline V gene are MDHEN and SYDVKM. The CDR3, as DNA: TGTGCCAGCAGTGGAAAACGTGGACACTTAAACACTGAAGCTTTCTTT. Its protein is CASSGKRGHLNTEAFF.

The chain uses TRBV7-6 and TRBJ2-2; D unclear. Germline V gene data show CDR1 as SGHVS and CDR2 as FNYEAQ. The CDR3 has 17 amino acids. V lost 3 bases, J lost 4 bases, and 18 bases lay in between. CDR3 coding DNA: TGTGCCAGCAGCTTCCTTTTCAGTGCCGCCAGCACCGGGGAGCTGTTTTTT. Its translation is CASSFLFSAASTGELFF. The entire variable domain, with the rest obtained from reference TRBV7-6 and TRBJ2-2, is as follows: GAGVSQSPRYKVTKRGQDVALRCDPISGHVSLYWYRQALGQGPEFLTYFNYEAQQDKSGLPNDRFSAERPEGSISTLTIQRTEQRDSAMYRCASSFLFSAASTGELFFGEGSRLTVL.

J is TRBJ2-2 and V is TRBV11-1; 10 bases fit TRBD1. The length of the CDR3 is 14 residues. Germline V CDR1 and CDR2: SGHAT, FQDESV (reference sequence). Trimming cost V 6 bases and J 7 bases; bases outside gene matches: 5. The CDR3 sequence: CASRRQGAVGELFF. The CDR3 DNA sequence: TGTGCCAGCAGGAGACAGGGGGCGGTCGGGGAGCTGTTTTTT.

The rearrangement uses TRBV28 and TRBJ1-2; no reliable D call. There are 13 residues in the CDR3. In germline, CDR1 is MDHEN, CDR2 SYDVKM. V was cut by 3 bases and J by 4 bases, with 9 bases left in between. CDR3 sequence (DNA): TGTGCCAGCAGTTTCGTCGAGTTCTATGGCTACACCTTC. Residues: CASSFVEFYGYTF.

In DNA form, the CDR3 reads TGTGCCTGGAGGGGGTTCGATAGGCAGCCACCCTACGAGCAGTACTTC. Translated, it gives CAWRGFDRQPPYEQYF. V usage is TRBV30 and J usage is TRBJ2-7; D is ambiguous. Germline lookup yields CDR1 GTSNPN and CDR2 SVGIG (reference sequence). V lost 3 bases, J lost 2 bases, and 20 bases lay in between. The CDR3 has 16 amino acids.

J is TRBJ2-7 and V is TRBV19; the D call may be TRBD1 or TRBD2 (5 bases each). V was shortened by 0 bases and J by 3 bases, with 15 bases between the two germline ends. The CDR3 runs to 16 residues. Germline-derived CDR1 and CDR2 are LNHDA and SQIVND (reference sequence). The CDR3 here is CASSIETGTAGYEQYF. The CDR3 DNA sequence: TGTGCCAGTAGTATAGAGACCGGGACGGCAGGCTACGAGCAGTACTTC.

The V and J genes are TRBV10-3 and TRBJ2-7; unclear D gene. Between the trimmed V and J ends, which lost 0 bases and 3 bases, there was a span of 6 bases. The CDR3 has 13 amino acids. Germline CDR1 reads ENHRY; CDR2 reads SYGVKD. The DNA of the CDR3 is TGTGCCATCAGTGAGTCCTACAGCTACGAGCAGTACTTC. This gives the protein CAISESYSYEQYF.

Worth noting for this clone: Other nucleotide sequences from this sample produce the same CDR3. This chain's CDR3 is CASSLGGDYGYTF. The CDR3 DNA follows: TGTGCCAGCAGTTTAGGAGGGGACTATGGCTACACCTTC. V is TRBV28 and J is TRBJ1-2; perhaps TRBD1 as D (5 bases). The germline V gene has CDR1 MDHEN and CDR2 SYDVKM. V lost 2 bases and J lost 3, with 7 bases in between. The CDR3 loop spans 13 amino acids.

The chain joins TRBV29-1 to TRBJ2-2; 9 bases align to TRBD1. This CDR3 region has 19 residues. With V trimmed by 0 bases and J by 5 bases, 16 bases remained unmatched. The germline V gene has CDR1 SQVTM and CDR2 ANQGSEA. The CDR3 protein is CSVEDELPKGQGITGELFF. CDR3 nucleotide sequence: TGCAGCGTTGAAGACGAACTCCCCAAAGGACAGGGGATAACCGGGGAGCTGTTTTTT.

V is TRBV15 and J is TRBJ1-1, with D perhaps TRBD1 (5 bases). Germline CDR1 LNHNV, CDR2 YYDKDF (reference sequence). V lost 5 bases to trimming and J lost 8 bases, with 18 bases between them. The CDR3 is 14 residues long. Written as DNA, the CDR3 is TGTGCCACCAGCCCTTACGGGGAGCAGGGAGAAGCTTTCTTT. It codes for CATSPYGEQGEAFF.

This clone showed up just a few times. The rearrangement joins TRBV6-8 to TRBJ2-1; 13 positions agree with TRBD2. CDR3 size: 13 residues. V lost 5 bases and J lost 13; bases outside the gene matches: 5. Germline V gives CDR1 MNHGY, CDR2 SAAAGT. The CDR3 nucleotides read TGTGCCAGCAGTGCCGGGACTAGCGGGATCCAGTTCTTC. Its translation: CASSAGTSGIQFF.

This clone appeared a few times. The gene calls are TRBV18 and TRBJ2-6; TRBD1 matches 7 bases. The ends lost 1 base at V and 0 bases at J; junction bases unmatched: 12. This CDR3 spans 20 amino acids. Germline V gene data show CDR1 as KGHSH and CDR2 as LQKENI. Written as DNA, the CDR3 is TGTGCCAGCTCACCACAAGATACGACAGGGTTTAGCTCTGGGGCCAACGTCCTGACTTTC. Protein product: CASSPQDTTGFSSGANVLTF.

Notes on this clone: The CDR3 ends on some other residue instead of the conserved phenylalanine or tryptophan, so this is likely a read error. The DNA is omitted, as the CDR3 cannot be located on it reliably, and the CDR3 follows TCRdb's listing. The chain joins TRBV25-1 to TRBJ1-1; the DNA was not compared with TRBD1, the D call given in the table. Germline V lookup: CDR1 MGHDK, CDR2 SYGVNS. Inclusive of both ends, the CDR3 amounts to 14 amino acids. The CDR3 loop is CASSDWGRIEPQGA.